These 2 T cell receptor beta chains originate from one sample sequenced in a study of blood T cell repertoires in COVID-19. Clones were read by immunoSEQ multiplex PCR, and TCRdb kept only the in-frame ones, dropping some. This table holds 160,000 or so clones, roughly 93% found once. The sequenced sample was peripheral blood. Receptors originate from a man aged 18 to 35 with acute or convalescent COVID-19.

J is TRBJ1-4 and V is TRBV4-1, with 7 bases identical to TRBD1. This CDR3 contains 16 residues. Germline CDR1 is MGHRA and CDR2 is YSYEKL. The junction had 4 bases not matched to a gene; V was cut back by 3 bases and J by 0 bases. The DNA of the CDR3 is TGCGCCAGCAGCCAGACCGGACAGGCAACTAATGAAAAACTGTTTTTT. The encoded protein is CASSQTGQATNEKLFF.

The rearrangement joins TRBV7-9 to TRBJ2-7; 12 bases match TRBD2. Trimming took 5 bases from V and 3 from J; bases not matched to a gene: 11. CDR1 and CDR2 (germline): SEHNR, FQNEAQ (reference sequence). The CDR3 totals 17 residues. The CDR3 spells CASSLYPLAGGLYEQYF. CDR3 DNA sequence: TGTGCCAGCAGCCTTTACCCACTAGCGGGGGGCCTCTACGAGCAGTACTTC.